The 10 T cell receptor beta chains below all came from one sample that was sequenced in a study of shared clonotypes between healthy human individuals. Some clones are missing from TCRdb's copy, which holds only in-frame ones; the method was immunoSEQ multiplex PCR. The table includes about 710,000 clones, 72% detected once. The sequenced sample consisted of memory CD4+ T cells sorted from blood. As to subset: CD45RA-negative fraction. These receptor sequences come from a woman in her thirties in good health.

This clone was seen once. V usage is TRBV19 and J usage is TRBJ2-7, with 7 nucleotides matching TRBD2. Germline CDR1 LNHDA, CDR2 SQIVND (reference sequence). The CDR3 length is 14 residues. The J segment lost 3 bases and the V segment lost 10 bases, leaving 12 bases of the junction unmatched. This CDR3 is CATLPAGDFYEQYF. DNA of the CDR3: TGTGCCACCTTGCCGGCGGGGGATTTCTACGAGCAGTACTTC. Looking up the rest from reference TRBV19 and TRBJ2-7 gives the full variable domain: DGGITQSPKYLFRKEGQNVTLSCEQNLNHDAMYWYRQDPGQGLRLIYYSQIVNDFQKGDIAEGYSVSREKKESFPLTVTSAQKNPTAFYLCATLPAGDFYEQYFGPGTRLTVT.

The chain is built from TRBV19 and TRBJ2-7; D call uncertain. V lost 5 bases and J 1 base, leaving 12 bases between the germline ends. CDR1 is LNHDA and CDR2 is SQIVND in the germline V gene (reference sequence). The CDR3 contains 14 residues. In DNA, the CDR3 is TGTGCCAGTAGTCCCATTGCAGCGTCCTACGAGCAGTACTTC. This sequence encodes CASSPIAASYEQYF. Looking up the rest from reference TRBV19 and TRBJ2-7 gives the full variable domain: DGGITQSPKYLFRKEGQNVTLSCEQNLNHDAMYWYRQDPGQGLRLIYYSQIVNDFQKGDIAEGYSVSREKKESFPLTVTSAQKNPTAFYLCASSPIAASYEQYFGPGTRLTVT.

This chain uses TRBV18 with TRBJ2-4; D is possibly TRBD1 (5 bases). Germline V CDR1 and CDR2: KGHSH, LQKENI. This CDR3 has 14 amino acids. Trimming stripped 3 bases from V and 8 bases from J, with 14 bases between. CDR3 loop: CASSPVQGTDIQYF. The CDR3 nucleotides read TGTGCCAGCTCACCCGTTCAGGGTACAGACATTCAGTACTTC.

Notes on this clone: A much larger clone is a single base away; this may be a read error. J is TRBJ2-3 and V is TRBV7-1, with no clear D. TRBV7-1 is noted as an ORF with a role that remains uncertain. This CDR3 comprises 12 residues. V gave up 5 bases and J gave up 2 bases, with 5 bases separating them. For the CDR3, the DNA is TGTGCCAGCAGCCCCTACACAGATACGCAGTATTTT. Translation gives CASSPYTDTQYF.

The chain couples TRBV18 to TRBJ1-1, with D uncertain. Germline V CDR1 and CDR2: KGHSH, LQKENI. Deletions cut 3 bases from V and 4 bases from J, with 12 bases between. The CDR3 is 14 residues long. CDR3 in amino acids: CASSPAPVGTEAFF. The CDR3 nucleotides read TGTGCCAGCTCACCCGCTCCCGTGGGCACTGAAGCTTTCTTT.

This chain connects TRBV19 to TRBJ1-5, with D possibly TRBD1 on 6 matching bases. Germline V gives CDR1 LNHDA, CDR2 SQIVND (reference sequence). This CDR3 comprises 14 residues. V was cut by 5 bases and J by 5 bases, with 13 bases left in between. This CDR3 is CASSSGQPYQPQHF. CDR3 in DNA: TGTGCCAGTAGTTCTGGACAGCCTTATCAGCCCCAGCATTTT.

The V and J genes are TRBV6-6 and TRBJ2-7; no reliable D call. V lost 8 bases, J lost 4 bases, and 9 bases lay in between. This CDR3 has 11 residues. Germline CDR1 reads MNHNY; CDR2 reads SVGAGI (reference sequence). CDR3: CASRHGYEQYF. The CDR3, as DNA: TGTGCCAGCCGGCATGGGTACGAGCAGTACTTC.

In this sample, this clone turned up many times. The rearrangement joins TRBV5-1 to TRBJ2-1; D is tentatively TRBD1 or TRBD2 (5 bases each). With 2 bases removed from V and 5 bases from J, the gap between germline ends came to 17 bases. This CDR3 contains 16 residues. Germline loops: CDR1 SGHRS, CDR2 YFSETQ. DNA of the CDR3: TGCGCCAGCAGCTTCCTTAGCGACCGGGGCCACAATGAGCAGTTCTTC. This gives the protein CASSFLSDRGHNEQFF.

With respect to this clone: The sample holds other DNA sequences that translate to the same CDR3. V is TRBV2 and J is TRBJ2-5, with 9 positions matching TRBD2. The germline V gene encodes CDR1 SNHLY and CDR2 FYNNEI. This CDR3 has 13 amino acids. Germline trimming cut 6 bases from V and 5 bases from J; bases unmatched to any gene: 4. CDR3 residues: CASRLAGTETQYF. The CDR3 DNA reads as TGTGCCAGCAGACTAGCGGGCACGGAGACCCAGTACTTC.

This chain connects TRBV28 to TRBJ2-2, with TRBD2 identical over 8 bases. There are 16 residues in the CDR3. Germline lookup yields CDR1 MDHEN and CDR2 SYDVKM. With 3 bases clipped from V and 3 bases from J, the junction kept 6 bases outside the gene matches. Here the CDR3 DNA reads TGTGCCAGCAGTTTGTCCGGACTAGCCTACACCGGGGAGCTGTTTTTT. Translation: CASSLSGLAYTGELFF. The complete variable domain, with remaining parts taken from reference TRBV28 and TRBJ2-2, reads DVKVTQSSRYLVKRTGEKVFLECVQDMDHENMFWYRQDPGLGLRLIYFSYDVKMKEKGDIPEGYSVSREKKERFSLILESASTNQTSMYLCASSLSGLAYTGELFFGEGSRLTVL.